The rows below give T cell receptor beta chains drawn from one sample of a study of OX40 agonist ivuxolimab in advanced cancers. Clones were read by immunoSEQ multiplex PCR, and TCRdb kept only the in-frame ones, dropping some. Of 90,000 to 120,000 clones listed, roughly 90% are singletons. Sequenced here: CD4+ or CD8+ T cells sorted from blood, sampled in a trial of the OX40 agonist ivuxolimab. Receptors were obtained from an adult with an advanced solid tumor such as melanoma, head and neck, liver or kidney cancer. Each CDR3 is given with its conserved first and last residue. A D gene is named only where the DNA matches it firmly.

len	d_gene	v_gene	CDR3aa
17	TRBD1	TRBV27	CASRRGDRGDVNTEAFF
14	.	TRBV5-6	CASSLDGTAVAQYF
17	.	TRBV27	CASSKRGIWDRNTEAFF
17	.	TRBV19	CASSMSSGWGQGETQYF
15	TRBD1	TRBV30	CAWSPGQENTDTQYF
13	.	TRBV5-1	CASSLGAPDPQYF
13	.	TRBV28	CASNQGDSYEQYF
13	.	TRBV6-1	CASTRVEGDEAFF
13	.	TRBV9	CASSVDTANTQYF
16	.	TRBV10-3	CAISEATSRAGGGYTF
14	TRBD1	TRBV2	CASNRDRSSYEQYF
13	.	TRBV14	CASSQRGRETQYF
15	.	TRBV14	CASSQGGGNNSPLHF
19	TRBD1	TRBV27	CASSPTNLGTGQPVNEQFF
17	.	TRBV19	CASSSPRVGSRTDTQYF
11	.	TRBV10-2	CASQRSTEAFF
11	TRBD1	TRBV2	CARQGYNEQFF
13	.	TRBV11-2	CASSLKVDTEAFF
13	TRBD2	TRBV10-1	CASSGRGTTEQFF
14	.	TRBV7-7	CASSSGPNTGELFF
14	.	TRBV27	CASSTSVPPYEQYF
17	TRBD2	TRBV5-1	CASSFSSSGHLHNEQFF
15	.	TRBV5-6	CASSLPSSGANVLTF
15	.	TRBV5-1	CASSLGQSGANVLTF
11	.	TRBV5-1	CASYSNYGYTF
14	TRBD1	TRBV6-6	CATKQGLGNQPQHF
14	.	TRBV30	CAWSVLRGNTEAFF
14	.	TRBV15	CATSRDRGEGGYTF
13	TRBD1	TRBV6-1	CASRRTGDTEAFF
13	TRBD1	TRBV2	CASGGTGVSPLHF
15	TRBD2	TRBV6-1	CASSEGLAERYEQYF
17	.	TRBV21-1	CASSKGPSGRNTDTQYF
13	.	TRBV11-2	CASSLEGSSPLHF
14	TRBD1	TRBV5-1	CASSLGDRSYGYTF
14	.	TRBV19	CASSIWGARSEQYF
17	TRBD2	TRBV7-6	CASSWKLAGADTGELFF
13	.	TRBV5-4	CASSSGPQETQYF
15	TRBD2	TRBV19	CASSNRGGLAGELFF
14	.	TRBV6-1	CASSGGLTADEQYF
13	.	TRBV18	CASSRDFDNEQFF
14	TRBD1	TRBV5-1	CASSFGQGDEKLFF
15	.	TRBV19	CASSIRQGRNQPQHF